These T cell receptor beta chains were read from a single sample in a study of spatial heterogeneity in lung cancer. From the 5' RACE reads, TCRdb called clonotypes with MiXCR, one entry per CDR3 protein. Among under 150,000 distinct CDR3 sequences listed, 10% to 12% were seen once. The source was PBMCs, collected at follow-up. The receptors originated from a female donor with early-stage non-small cell lung cancer. Each CDR3 is given with its conserved first and last residue. A D gene is named only where the DNA matches it firmly. Expanded clones get a size class; other rows say once, few or many, or leave the size out.

j_call v_call clone_size cdr3_length d_call cdr3_aa cdr3_nt
TRBJ2-1 TRBV15 NA 15 NA CATSSRGKVANEQFF TGTGCCACCAGCAGTCGCGGGAAAGTCGCCAATGAGCAGTTCTTC
TRBJ1-5 TRBV27 NA 14 NA CASSLWQGKQPQHF TGTGCCAGCAGTTTATGGCAGGGGAAACAGCCCCAGCATTTT
TRBJ2-7 TRBV28 NA 11 TRBD2 CATRGGLEQYF TGTGCCACCCGGGGGGGTCTCGAGCAGTACTTC
TRBJ2-7 TRBV9 NA 15 NA CASSVAGAGSYEQYF TGTGCCAGCAGCGTAGCGGGGGCAGGGTCCTACGAGCAGTACTTC
TRBJ1-6 TRBV19 few 14 TRBD1 CASTQGQGGSPLHF TGTGCCAGTACCCAGGGACAGGGAGGTTCACCCCTCCACTTT
TRBJ2-7 TRBV28 few 14 NA CASSFGRFSYEQYF TGTGCCAGCAGTTTCGGCAGGTTCTCCTACGAGCAGTACTTC
TRBJ2-1 TRBV12-3/TRBV12-4 few 12 NA CASSLLVHEQFF TGTGCCAGCAGTCTATTAGTTCATGAGCAGTTCTTC
TRBJ2-3 TRBV18 many 15 NA CASSPLSAATDTQYF TGTGCCAGCTCACCCCTTTCCGCAGCCACAGATACGCAGTATTTT
TRBJ1-2 TRBV2 NA 12 NA CASSEYTYGYTF TGTGCCAGCAGTGAATATACTTATGGCTACACCTTC
TRBJ1-1 TRBV10-2 few 12 NA CASRVSNTEAFF TGCGCCAGCAGGGTCTCGAACACTGAAGCTTTCTTT
TRBJ1-2 TRBV2 few 14 NA CASSETDALYGYTF TGTGCCAGCAGTGAAACAGACGCCCTCTATGGCTACACCTTC
TRBJ2-7 TRBV12-3/TRBV12-4 few 17 TRBD2 CASRRGLVGIGIGEQYF TGTGCCAGCAGACGGGGACTAGTCGGCATCGGAATTGGCGAGCAGTACTTC
TRBJ2-5 TRBV7-7 few 14 NA CASSSLSSKETQYF TGTGCCAGCAGCTCCTTATCCAGTAAAGAGACCCAGTACTTC
TRBJ1-5 TRBV28 NA 14 NA CASSLPMGDQPQHF TGTGCCAGCAGTTTACCCATGGGGGATCAGCCCCAGCATTTT
TRBJ2-1 TRBV28 NA 16 TRBD1 CASSSRTGGSYNEQFF TGTGCCAGCAGTTCGAGAACAGGGGGCTCCTACAATGAGCAGTTCTTC
TRBJ2-1 TRBV11-2 NA 15 NA CASSLRGYSNNEQFF TGTGCCAGCAGCTTAAGGGGGTATTCCAACAATGAGCAGTTCTTC
TRBJ1-2 TRBV24-1 few 16 TRBD1 CATSDRTGQSDYGYTF TGTGCCACCAGTGACCGGACAGGGCAAAGTGACTATGGCTACACCTTC
TRBJ2-1 TRBV7-2 few 14 NA CASSSREGPNEQFF TGTGCCAGCAGCTCCAGGGAAGGCCCCAATGAGCAGTTCTTC
TRBJ2-5 TRBV10-3 few 13 NA CATLREYQETQYF TGTGCCACCCTCAGGGAGTACCAAGAGACCCAGTACTTC
TRBJ1-5 TRBV6-2/TRBV6-3 few 14 NA CASRRKTGHQPQHF TGTGCCAGCAGGCGAAAGACAGGACATCAGCCCCAGCATTTT
TRBJ1-1 TRBV29-1 many 13 TRBD1 CSVRDRRNTEAFF TGCAGCGTGCGGGACAGGAGGAACACTGAAGCTTTCTTT
TRBJ2-3 TRBV9 few 12 NA CASSVGPDTQYF TGTGCCAGCAGCGTAGGTCCAGATACGCAGTATTTT
TRBJ1-1 TRBV30 NA 15 TRBD1 CAWSVRQGALTEAFF TGTGCCTGGAGTGTACGACAGGGGGCGCTTACTGAAGCTTTCTTT
TRBJ1-4 TRBV5-6 few 15 NA CASSRWAGANEKLFF TGTGCCAGCAGCCGCTGGGCAGGGGCTAATGAAAAACTGTTTTTT
TRBJ1-2 TRBV28 NA 12 NA CASSFEGKGYTF TGTGCCAGCAGCTTTGAGGGGAAAGGCTACACCTTC
TRBJ2-7 TRBV25-1 NA 15 TRBD2 CASAQGTSGSYEQYF TGTGCCAGCGCTCAGGGGACTAGCGGGAGCTACGAGCAGTACTTC
TRBJ2-5 TRBV7-2 NA 13 NA CASSWGTGETQYF TGTGCCAGCAGCTGGGGCACGGGAGAGACCCAGTACTTC
TRBJ1-1 TRBV3-1 few 11 NA CASSQTGEAFF TGTGCCAGCAGCCAAACCGGGGAAGCTTTCTTT
TRBJ1-4 TRBV3-1 many 17 NA CASSQDLTGATNEKLFF TGTGCCAGCAGCCAAGACCTTACAGGTGCAACTAATGAAAAACTGTTTTTT
TRBJ2-7 TRBV12-3/TRBV12-4 few 15 TRBD2 CASSIGLAGPYEQYF TGTGCCAGCAGTATAGGACTAGCGGGACCCTACGAGCAGTACTTC
TRBJ1-4 TRBV21-1 many 10 NA CASRNEKLFF TGTGCCAGCAGAAACGAAAAACTGTTTTTT
TRBJ2-3 TRBV10-3 many 14 NA CAISESEGLDTQYF TGTGCCATCAGTGAGTCTGAGGGGCTGGATACGCAGTATTTT
TRBJ2-1 TRBV5-1 many 15 TRBD2 CASSLAGTSVDEQFF TGCGCCAGCAGCTTGGCTGGGACTAGCGTCGATGAGCAGTTCTTC
TRBJ2-3 TRBV7-3 NA 15 TRBD2 CASSLAGGSTDTQYF TGTGCCAGCAGCTTAGCGGGAGGAAGTACAGATACGCAGTATTTT
TRBJ1-5 TRBV28 many 16 NA CASREATALSNQPQHF TGTGCCAGCAGGGAGGCGACAGCGCTTAGCAATCAGCCCCAGCATTTT
TRBJ2-3 TRBV11-2 NA 11 NA CASSQMDTQYF TGTGCCAGCAGCCAGATGGATACGCAGTATTTT
TRBJ2-3 TRBV5-1 few 13 NA CASSHTVSDTQYF TGCGCCAGCAGCCATACCGTATCAGATACGCAGTATTTT
TRBJ1-1 TRBV20-1 few 14 TRBD1 CSANTGAYVSEAFF TGCAGTGCTAATACAGGGGCCTACGTATCTGAAGCTTTCTTT
TRBJ1-6 TRBV20-1 NA 14 NA CSARDQGSASPLHF TGCAGTGCTAGAGATCAGGGGTCAGCTTCACCCCTCCACTTT